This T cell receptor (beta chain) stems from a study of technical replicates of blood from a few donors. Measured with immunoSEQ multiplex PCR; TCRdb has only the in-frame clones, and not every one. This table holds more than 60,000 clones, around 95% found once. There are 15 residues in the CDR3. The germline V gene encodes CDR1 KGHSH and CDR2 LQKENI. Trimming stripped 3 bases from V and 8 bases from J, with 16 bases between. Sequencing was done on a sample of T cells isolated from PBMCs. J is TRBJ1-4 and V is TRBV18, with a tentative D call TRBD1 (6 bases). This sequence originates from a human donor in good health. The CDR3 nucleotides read TGTGCCAGCTCACCTGGGGGCACCGGCCCGGAAAAACTGTTTTTT. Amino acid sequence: CASSPGGTGPEKLFF.